This T cell receptor beta chain was retrieved from a study of blood T cell repertoires in COVID-19. This clone has a handful of counts. During active infection, Seattle patients enrolled and were then monitored through disease. Only in-frame clones appear in the TCRdb table, and some are missing; sequencing was by immunoSEQ multiplex PCR. The table has some 160,000 clones, 85% seen once. The specimen sequenced was peripheral blood. This clonotype was obtained from a woman older than 75 with COVID-19, enrolled during active disease.

The CDR3 here is CASSLAGRGVNEQFF. DNA for the CDR3: TGTGCCAGCAGTTTAGCGGGACGGGGGGTCAATGAGCAGTTCTTC. V is TRBV6-5 and J is TRBJ2-1; 8 positions agree with TRBD2. In germline, CDR1 is MNHEY, CDR2 SVGAGI. Trimming removed 4 bases from V and 6 bases from J; junction bases left unmatched: 8. The CDR3 is 15 amino acids.